The clone carrying this T cell receptor beta chain was counted only a few times. The sample originates from a study of cytomegalovirus exposure and HLA in healthy donors. Primers: 60 Vbeta forward and 13 Jbeta reverse. Using immunoSEQ multiplex PCR, the repertoire was profiled, and TCRdb retains in-frame clones only, with some absent. The data contain 110,000 to 150,000 clones, roughly a tenth of them singletons. Germline V gene lookup returns CDR1 SGHTA and CDR2 FQGNSA. This CDR3 region has 14 residues. The trim removed 3 bases at V and 11 bases at J, leaving 12 bases unmatched. The V gene is TRBV7-2, the J gene TRBJ1-1; TRBD1 matches 7 bases. The sample taken for sequencing was PBMCs. The receptor was isolated from a male donor in good health and CMV-seronegative. The CDR3 DNA reads as TGTGCCAGCAGCTTTCTATTTGGAGGGGGCCGGGCTTTCTTT. As protein: CASSFLFGGGRAFF.